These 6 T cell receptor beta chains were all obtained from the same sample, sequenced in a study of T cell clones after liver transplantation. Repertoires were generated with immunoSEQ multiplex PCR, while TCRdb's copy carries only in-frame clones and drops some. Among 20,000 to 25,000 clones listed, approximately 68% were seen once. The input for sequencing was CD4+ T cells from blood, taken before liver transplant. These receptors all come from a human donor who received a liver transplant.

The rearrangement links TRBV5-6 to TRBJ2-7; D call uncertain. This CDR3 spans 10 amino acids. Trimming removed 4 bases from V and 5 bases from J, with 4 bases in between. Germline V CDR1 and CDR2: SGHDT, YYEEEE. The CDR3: CASSRDEQYF. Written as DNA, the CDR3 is TGTGCCAGCAGCCGGGACGAGCAGTACTTC.

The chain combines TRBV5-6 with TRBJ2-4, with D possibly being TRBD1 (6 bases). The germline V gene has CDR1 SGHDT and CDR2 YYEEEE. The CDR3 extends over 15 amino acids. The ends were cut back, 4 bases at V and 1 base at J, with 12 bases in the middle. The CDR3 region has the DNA TGTGCCAGCAGCCCGGGACATGGGGCCAAAAACATTCAGTACTTC. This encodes CASSPGHGAKNIQYF.

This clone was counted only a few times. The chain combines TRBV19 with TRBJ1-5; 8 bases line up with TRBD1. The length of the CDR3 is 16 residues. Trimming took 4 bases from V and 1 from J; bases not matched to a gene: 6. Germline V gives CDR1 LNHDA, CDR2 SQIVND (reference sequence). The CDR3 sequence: CASSRKQGGSNQPQHF. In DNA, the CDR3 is TGTGCCAGTAGTAGGAAACAGGGGGGGAGCAATCAGCCCCAGCATTTT.

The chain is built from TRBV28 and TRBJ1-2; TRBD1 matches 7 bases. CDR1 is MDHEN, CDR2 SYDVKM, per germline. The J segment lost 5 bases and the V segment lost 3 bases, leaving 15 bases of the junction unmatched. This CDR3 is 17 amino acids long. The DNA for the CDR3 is TGTGCCAGCAGTTTGGCGGGCCAAGGGACAGACGGTTATGGCTACACCTTC. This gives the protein CASSLAGQGTDGYGYTF.

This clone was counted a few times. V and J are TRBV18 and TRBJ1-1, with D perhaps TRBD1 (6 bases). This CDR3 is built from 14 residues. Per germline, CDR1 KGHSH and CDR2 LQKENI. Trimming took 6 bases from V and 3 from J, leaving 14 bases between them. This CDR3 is CASSRGGADTEAFF. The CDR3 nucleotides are TGTGCCAGCTCCCGCGGGGGCGCGGACACTGAAGCTTTCTTT.

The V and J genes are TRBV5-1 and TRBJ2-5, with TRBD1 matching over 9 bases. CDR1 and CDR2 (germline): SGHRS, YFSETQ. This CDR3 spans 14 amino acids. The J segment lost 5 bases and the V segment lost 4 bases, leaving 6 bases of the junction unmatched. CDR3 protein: CASSPGQGLETQYF. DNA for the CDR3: TGCGCCAGCAGCCCGGGACAGGGCTTGGAGACCCAGTACTTC.